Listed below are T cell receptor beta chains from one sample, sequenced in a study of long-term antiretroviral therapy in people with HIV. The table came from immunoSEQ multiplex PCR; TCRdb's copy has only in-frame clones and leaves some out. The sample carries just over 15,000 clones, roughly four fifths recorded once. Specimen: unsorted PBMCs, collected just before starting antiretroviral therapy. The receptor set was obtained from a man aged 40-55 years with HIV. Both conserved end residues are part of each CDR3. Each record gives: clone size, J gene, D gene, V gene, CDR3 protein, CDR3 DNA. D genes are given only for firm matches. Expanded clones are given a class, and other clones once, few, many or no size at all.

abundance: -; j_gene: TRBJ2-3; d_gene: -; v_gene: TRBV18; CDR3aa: CASSATTDTQYF; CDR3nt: TGTGCCAGCTCAGCGACTACCGATACGCAGTATTTT
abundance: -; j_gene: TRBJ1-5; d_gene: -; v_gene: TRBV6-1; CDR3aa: CASHEGGTWGQPQHF; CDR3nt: TGTGCCAGTCATGAGGGGGGGACCTGGGGTCAGCCCCAGCATTTT
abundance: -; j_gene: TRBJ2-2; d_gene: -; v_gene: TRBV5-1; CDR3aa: CASSLDSVNTGELFF; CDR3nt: TGCGCCAGCAGCTTGGATAGCGTTAACACCGGGGAGCTGTTTTTT
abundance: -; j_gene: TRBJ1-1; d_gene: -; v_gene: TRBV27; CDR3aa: CASSVHPGGTEAFF; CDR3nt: TGTGCCAGCAGTGTACACCCCGGAGGCACTGAAGCTTTCTTT
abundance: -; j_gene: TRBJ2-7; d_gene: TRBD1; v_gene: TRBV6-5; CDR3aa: CASSIYRGPSYEQYF; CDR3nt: TGTGCCAGCAGCATCTACAGGGGCCCCTCCTACGAGCAGTACTTC
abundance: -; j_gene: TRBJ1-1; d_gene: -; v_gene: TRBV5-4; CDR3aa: CASSLGRGTEAFF; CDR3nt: TGTGCCAGCAGCTTAGGACGGGGAACTGAAGCTTTCTTT
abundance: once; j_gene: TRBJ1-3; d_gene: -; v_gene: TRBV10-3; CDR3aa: CAIALGGENGNTIYF; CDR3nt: TGTGCCATCGCCCTCGGGGGGGAAAATGGAAACACCATATATTTT
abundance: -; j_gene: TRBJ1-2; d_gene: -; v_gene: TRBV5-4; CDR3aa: CASSLEDILGYGYTF; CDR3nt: TGTGCCAGCAGCTTGGAGGACATCCTGGGCTATGGCTACACCTTC
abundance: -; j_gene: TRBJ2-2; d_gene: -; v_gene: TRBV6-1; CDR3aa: CASSEGFKSTGELFF; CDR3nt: TGTGCCAGCAGTGAAGGTTTCAAGTCCACCGGGGAGCTGTTTTTT
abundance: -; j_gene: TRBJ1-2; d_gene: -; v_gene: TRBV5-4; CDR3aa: CASSLPPTTDNYGYTF; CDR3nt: TGTGCCAGCAGCTTGCCGCCTACTACAGATAACTATGGCTACACCTTC
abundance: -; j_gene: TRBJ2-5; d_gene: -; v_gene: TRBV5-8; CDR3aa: CASTKYGRAGETQYF; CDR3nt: TGTGCCAGCACCAAATACGGCAGGGCGGGAGAGACCCAGTACTTC
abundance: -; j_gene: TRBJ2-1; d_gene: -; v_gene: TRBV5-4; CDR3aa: CASSPGFGEQFF; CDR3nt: TGTGCCAGCAGCCCAGGGTTTGGTGAGCAGTTCTTC
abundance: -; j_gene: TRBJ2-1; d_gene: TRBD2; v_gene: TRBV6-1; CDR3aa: CASSDASGPSSYNEQFF; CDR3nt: TGTGCCAGCAGTGACGCTAGCGGGCCTAGCTCCTACAATGAGCAGTTCTTC
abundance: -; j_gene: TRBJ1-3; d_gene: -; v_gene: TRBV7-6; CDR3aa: CASSLSPGDSGNTIYF; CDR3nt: TGTGCCAGCAGCTTATCCCCAGGCGACTCTGGAAACACCATATATTTT